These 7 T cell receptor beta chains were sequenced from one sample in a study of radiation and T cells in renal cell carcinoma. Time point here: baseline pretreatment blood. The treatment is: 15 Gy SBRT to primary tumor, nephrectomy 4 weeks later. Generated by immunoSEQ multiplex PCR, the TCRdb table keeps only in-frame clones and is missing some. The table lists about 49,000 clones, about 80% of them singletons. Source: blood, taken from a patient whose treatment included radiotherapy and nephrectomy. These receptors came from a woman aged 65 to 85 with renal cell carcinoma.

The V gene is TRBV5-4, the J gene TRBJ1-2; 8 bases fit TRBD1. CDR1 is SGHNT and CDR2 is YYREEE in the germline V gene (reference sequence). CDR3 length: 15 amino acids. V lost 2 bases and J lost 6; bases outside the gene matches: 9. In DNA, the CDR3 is TGTGCCAGCAGCTTCCGGACAGGGAATATCGATGGCTACACCTTC. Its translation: CASSFRTGNIDGYTF. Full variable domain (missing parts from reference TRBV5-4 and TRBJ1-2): ETGVTQSPTHLIKTRGQQVTLRCSSQSGHNTVSWYQQALGQGPQFIFQYYREEENGRGNFPPRFSGLQFPNYSSELNVNALELDDSALYLCASSFRTGNIDGYTFGSGTRLTVV.

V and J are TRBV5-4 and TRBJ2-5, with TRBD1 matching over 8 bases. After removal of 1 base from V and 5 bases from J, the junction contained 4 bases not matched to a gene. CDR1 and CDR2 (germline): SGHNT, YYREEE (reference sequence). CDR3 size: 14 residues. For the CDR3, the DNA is TGTGCCAGCAGCTTGAAAACAGGGGGGGAGACCCAGTACTTC. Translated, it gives CASSLKTGGETQYF.

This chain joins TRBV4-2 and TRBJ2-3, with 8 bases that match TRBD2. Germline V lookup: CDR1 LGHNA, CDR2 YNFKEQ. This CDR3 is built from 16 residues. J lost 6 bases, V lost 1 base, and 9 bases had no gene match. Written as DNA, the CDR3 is TGTGCCAGCAGCCAAGTGCCGCAGCGGGGGCGGGATACGCAGTATTTT. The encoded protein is CASSQVPQRGRDTQYF.

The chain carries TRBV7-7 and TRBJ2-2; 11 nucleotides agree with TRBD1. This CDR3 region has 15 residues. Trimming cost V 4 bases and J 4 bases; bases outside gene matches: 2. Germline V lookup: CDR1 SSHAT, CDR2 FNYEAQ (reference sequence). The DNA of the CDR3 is TGTGCCAGCAGCTCGGGACAGGGGGGCACCGGGGAGCTGTTTTTT. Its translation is CASSSGQGGTGELFF.

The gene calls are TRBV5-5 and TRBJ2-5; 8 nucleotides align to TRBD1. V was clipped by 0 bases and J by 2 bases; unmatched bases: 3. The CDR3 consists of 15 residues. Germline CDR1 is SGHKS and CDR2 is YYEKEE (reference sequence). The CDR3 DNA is TGTGCCAGCAGCTTGGGGGGACAGGTACAAGAGACCCAGTACTTC. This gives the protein CASSLGGQVQETQYF.

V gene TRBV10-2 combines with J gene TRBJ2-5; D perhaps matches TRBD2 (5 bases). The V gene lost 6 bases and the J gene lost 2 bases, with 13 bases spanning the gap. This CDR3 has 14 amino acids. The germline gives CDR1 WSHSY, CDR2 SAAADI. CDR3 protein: CASRGAGVQETQYF. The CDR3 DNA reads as TGCGCCAGCAGGGGAGCCGGGGTTCAAGAGACCCAGTACTTC.

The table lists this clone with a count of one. The CDR3 DNA sequence: TGTGCCAGCAGCTTATTGGTTCGGAAGGACGAGCAGTACTTC. Residues: CASSLLVRKDEQYF. The rearrangement joins TRBV7-9 to TRBJ2-7; the D is unclear. Germline CDR1 SEHNR, CDR2 FQNEAQ (reference sequence). Trimming took 2 bases from V and 5 from J, leaving 13 bases between them. The CDR3 runs to 14 residues.